The T cell receptor (beta chain) under discussion was sequenced for a study of T cells in Graves' hyperthyroidism and ophthalmopathy. Germline CDR1 is SGHTA and CDR2 is FQGNSA. The germline V and J ends were trimmed by 2 bases and 0 bases, with 19 bases remaining between them. CDR3 length equals 18 residues. The investigators amplified TCR beta CDR3 regions from RNA transcripts. The HTBI primer set was used in a first-round RT-PCR of the TCR CDR3. TCRdb analysed the multiplex PCR reads with MiXCR anew, one entry per CDR3 protein. This sample has 480,000 or so distinct CDR3 sequences; 40% to 50% occur once, and the top ten carry roughly 45%. General study results and limits: Classification by a 13 V-J model distinguished ophthalmopathy from stable hyperthyroidism. Among thyroid clonotypes expanded above 0.001, most also appeared in blood.

This clonotype was observed many times. What it binds is unknown. Not enrolled were patients with uncontrolled infection, other autoimmune disease, pregnancy or lactation. Material: peripheral blood or thyroid tissue (not recorded which). V and J are TRBV7-2 and TRBJ2-5; D is possibly TRBD1 (7 bases). The source is an adult woman with Graves' disease, either hyperthyroidism or ophthalmopathy (not recorded which). The CDR3: CASSLPTGLAIYQETQYF. CDR3 DNA: TGTGCCAGCAGCTTACCGACAGGGCTAGCGATATACCAAGAGACCCAGTACTTC. Based on the CDR3 plus reference TRBV7-2 and TRBJ2-5, the full variable domain is GAGVSQSPSNKVTEKGKDVELRCDPISGHTALYWYRQSLGQGLEFLIYFQGNSAPDKSGLPSDRFSAERTGGSVSTLTIQRTQQEDSAVYLCASSLPTGLAIYQETQYFGPGTRLLVL.